The next 7 T cell receptor beta chains were all read from a single sample in a study of blood T cell repertoires in COVID-19. Libraries were prepared by immunoSEQ multiplex PCR; TCRdb keeps only in-frame clonotypes and omits some of them. In the table there are about 130,000 clones, 65% to 90% of which are singletons. The sample was PBMCs or T cells enriched from blood (not recorded which). These TCRs come from a woman aged 45-65 years who had recovered from COVID-19.

The chain joins TRBV4-1 to TRBJ2-5; no clear D gene. Trimming cost V 5 bases and J 1 base, with 14 bases left between them. The germline gives CDR1 MGHRA, CDR2 YSYEKL. The CDR3 totals 15 residues. CDR3 sequence (DNA): TGCGCCAGCAGCGCAATGGCCCTAGGCCAAGAGACCCAGTACTTC. Its translation is CASSAMALGQETQYF.

The chain uses TRBV2 and TRBJ2-7; D not certain. With 5 bases removed from V and 2 bases from J, the gap between germline ends came to 22 bases. Germline values: CDR1 SNHLY, CDR2 FYNNEI. CDR3 length: 17 residues. The CDR3 reads CASSQDKHLLRPYEQYF. CDR3 bases: TGTGCCAGCAGTCAGGATAAACACCTGCTACGACCCTACGAGCAGTACTTC.

The chain employs TRBV30 and TRBJ1-1; tentatively, D is TRBD1 (5 bases). Germline V gives CDR1 GTSNPN, CDR2 SVGIG (reference sequence). This CDR3 region has 13 residues. V shed 8 bases and J shed 1 base, with 14 bases lying between them. The CDR3 DNA reads TGTGCCAGCGGGGGACGGACGAACACTGAAGCTTTCTTT. The encoded protein is CASGGRTNTEAFF.

V and J are TRBV12-3 or TRBV12-4 and TRBJ1-2; D is undetermined. This CDR3 is built from 13 residues. The V gene lost 3 bases and the J gene lost 2 bases, with 7 bases spanning the gap. CDR3 sequence (DNA): TGTGCCAGCAGTTTTGCGGGGAACTATGGCTACACCTTC. It encodes CASSFAGNYGYTF.

The chain has TRBV6-1 and TRBJ1-6, with D unclear. This CDR3 is 14 amino acids long. Germline V gene lookup returns CDR1 MNHNS and CDR2 SASEGT. The V and J ends lost 3 bases and 6 bases respectively, with 9 bases between them. DNA for the CDR3: TGTGCCAGCAGTGACAGAAGTCCTAATTCACCCCTCCACTTT. Translating it yields CASSDRSPNSPLHF.

The chain has TRBV5-1 and TRBJ1-2, with 10 bases identical to TRBD1. V shed 1 base, J shed 6 bases, and the junction held 9 bases outside the gene matches. Germline CDR1 is SGHRS and CDR2 is YFSETQ. This CDR3 spans 16 amino acids. The CDR3 nucleotides are TGCGCCAGCAGCTTGTTGGGGGACAGGGGAAAAAATGGCTACACCTTC. It codes for CASSLLGDRGKNGYTF.

V gene TRBV10-3 combines with J gene TRBJ2-7; D not certain. This CDR3 is built from 16 residues. Germline V lookup: CDR1 ENHRY, CDR2 SYGVKD. V dropped 0 bases and J dropped 3 bases, with 15 bases sitting between them. The CDR3 DNA reads TGTGCCATCAGTGAGTCCCAGCGCTTCCCGGGCTACGAGCAGTACTTC. It is translated as CAISESQRFPGYEQYF.